This T cell receptor beta chain was identified during a study of cytomegalovirus exposure and HLA in healthy donors. From germline, CDR1 is MNHEY and CDR2 SVGAGI. V gave up 7 bases and J gave up 6 bases, with 18 bases separating them. This CDR3 comprises 14 residues. Use of 60 Vbeta and 13 Jbeta primers characterized the PCR. Repertoires were generated with immunoSEQ multiplex PCR, while TCRdb's copy carries only in-frame clones and drops some. The table shows more than 95,000 clones, with roughly 80% occurring only once. This receptor was identified in a man aged 18 to 29 in good health and CMV-seronegative. The chain links TRBV6-5 to TRBJ1-2; perhaps TRBD1 as D (6 bases). Sequenced: PBMCs. The CDR3 DNA reads TGTGCCAGCATCCCCGCCGGCAGGGGAGATGGCTACACCTTC. This codes for CASIPAGRGDGYTF.